The rows below give T cell receptor beta chains drawn from one sample of a study of early T cells in non-severe SARS-CoV-2 infection. TCRdb re-analysed the 5' RACE reads in MiXCR, keeping a single row per CDR3 protein. Of roughly 33,000 distinct CDR3 sequences in the sample, 5.7% were seen once. Sample: whole blood. The receptor set was obtained from an adult who was a healthcare worker with PCR-confirmed SARS-CoV-2 infection or an uninfected control (not recorded which). CDR3s include the opening cysteine and the closing phenylalanine or tryptophan.

V gene,J gene,CDR3 protein
TRBV5-6,TRBJ2-1,CASSFTSGTYNEQFF
TRBV21-1,TRBJ1-5,CASSARCRASNQPQHF
TRBV20-1,TRBJ2-5,CSAEGHGETQYF
TRBV28,TRBJ1-5,CASPERGFSPQPQHF
TRBV6-6,TRBJ1-6,CASSYSPGDRGTLHF
TRBV5-1,TRBJ2-3,CASSTGPGGTDTQYF
TRBV12-3/TRBV12-4,TRBJ1-1,CASISTGNTEAFF
TRBV29-1,TRBJ1-2,CSGLTGEVYGYTF
TRBV10-2,TRBJ2-6,CASTDRGYSGANVLTF
TRBV3-1,TRBJ2-1,CASSQLGPRNEQFF
TRBV6-5,TRBJ2-5,CASPEKVGSGSPRGTQYF
TRBV3-1,TRBJ1-1,CASSQARGGTEAFF
TRBV11-3,TRBJ2-1,CASSSGLAPHEQFF
TRBV29-1,TRBJ1-2,CSVMKGGYGYTF
TRBV11-2,TRBJ2-1,CASSLAPGRALPYNEQFF
TRBV19,TRBJ1-1,CASSIVQGTTEAFF
TRBV5-1,TRBJ2-5,CASSLGTGQETQYF
TRBV7-9,TRBJ2-5,CASSVQETQYF
TRBV2,TRBJ2-3,CASSENSSPGGTDTQYF
TRBV15,TRBJ1-2,CATSRDQGDYGYTF
TRBV20-1,TRBJ2-1,CSARMGRAGGEQFF
TRBV7-9,TRBJ2-7,CASSLKPGLEEQYF
TRBV6-2/TRBV6-3,TRBJ2-2,CASSYPGVSNTGELFF
TRBV11-2,TRBJ2-7,CASSPPTWGNSYEQYF
TRBV6-5,TRBJ1-2,CASSLDTRGVYGYTF
TRBV25-1,TRBJ1-5,CASSETGHNQPQHF
TRBV28,TRBJ1-3,CASSLPGQGVENTIYF
TRBV12-3/TRBV12-4,TRBJ2-1,CASSFSGGTYNEQFF
TRBV2,TRBJ2-5,CASGTDASGEETQYF
TRBV3-1,TRBJ2-5,CASSHSRGTSGRETQYF
TRBV6-5,TRBJ2-1,CASSYSGLSYNEQFF
TRBV19,TRBJ1-3,CASSPAGNTIYF
TRBV6-1,TRBJ2-2,CAIFLASGELFF
TRBV20-1,TRBJ1-2,CSASGTSGYTF
TRBV7-6,TRBJ2-7,CASSLSASGRFEQYF
TRBV6-6,TRBJ1-5,CASSYSDNQPQHF
TRBV5-1,TRBJ1-2,CASSLSDSGYGYTF
TRBV9,TRBJ1-3,CASSVRGGAGNTIYF
TRBV20-1,TRBJ2-3,CSATGLAPLGTDTQYF
TRBV12-3/TRBV12-4,TRBJ2-2,CASSLGQGAYTGELFF
TRBV11-2,TRBJ2-7,CASSRVGGTPYEQYF
TRBV19,TRBJ1-6,CASSIGRNSYNSPLHF
TRBV6-6,TRBJ2-1,CASSATGLAELNEQFF
TRBV29-1,TRBJ2-2,CSVEDRGNTGELFF
TRBV4-3,TRBJ2-2,CASSQDVMGGTGELFF
TRBV4-1,TRBJ2-2,CASSQRGTSGANRGPGELFF
TRBV3-1,TRBJ2-7,CASSQSPGQETYEQYF
TRBV20-1,TRBJ1-1,CSARDPNTEAFF
TRBV29-1,TRBJ2-3,CSVAKGGSTDTQYF
TRBV24-1,TRBJ2-2,CATSDLRNTRELFF
TRBV28,TRBJ1-3,CASSPPSWAGNTIYF
TRBV5-6,TRBJ2-1,CASSLPISSYNEQFF
TRBV18,TRBJ1-2,CASSPGGQNYGYTF
TRBV7-2,TRBJ1-3,CASSFDRRGVGNTIYF
TRBV9,TRBJ2-2,CASSVDGRTYTGELFF
TRBV9,TRBJ2-3,CASSVLGQSTDTQYF
TRBV11-2,TRBJ2-3,CASSPRTTSGSTDTQYF
TRBV20-1,TRBJ2-7,CSARDRLAGDLYEQYF
TRBV20-1,TRBJ1-5,CSARAGQGPGQPQHF
TRBV20-1,TRBJ2-1,CSARIGASARSYNEQFF